This T cell receptor (beta chain) comes out of a study of blood T cell repertoires in COVID-19. Across the whole study: Nucleic acid was either cDNA or gDNA, and it came from T cells, B-cell-depleted T cells, or PBMCs.

Germline assignment: CDR1 SNHLY and CDR2 FYNNEI. Trimming shortened V by 7 bases and J by 1 base, and 9 bases separated the two germline ends. The CDR3 covers 13 residues. Original handling: Estimates of nucleated cell counts were drawn from the amplification of reference gene primers. Produced via immunoSEQ multiplex PCR; TCRdb's table is partial and in-frame only. V, J and clone size are taken as reported in that table, and D and trimming were inferred from the DNA itself. The table has around 100,000 clones, nearly 90% seen once; the top ten hold 8.4%. What was sequenced was peripheral blood. The chain recombines TRBV2 with TRBJ2-3; possibly TRBD2 for D (6 bases). This sequence was found in a woman aged 70-85 years who had recovered from COVID-19. The CDR3 sequence is CASMRGRTDTQYF. CDR3 nucleotide sequence: TGTGCCAGCATGCGGGGCCGCACAGATACGCAGTATTTT.